These T cell receptor beta chains were read from a single sample in a study of cytomegalovirus exposure and HLA in healthy donors. Clones were sequenced by immunoSEQ multiplex PCR, and TCRdb holds only the in-frame ones, with some missing. Its listing shows about 110,000 clones. Sequences were obtained from PBMCs. The receptors derive from a man aged 45 to 65 in good health and CMV-seronegative. Both conserved end residues are part of each CDR3. A D gene is named only where the DNA matches it firmly.

>TRBV10-3|TRBJ2-7|TRBD1
TGTGCCATCAGTGTTCGACAGGGTGTCGACGAGCAGTACTTC
CAISVRQGVDEQYF
>TRBV11-2|TRBJ1-1|TRBD1
TGTGCCAGCAGGACTGACAGGGGGTATTTCACTGAAGCTTTCTTT
CASRTDRGYFTEAFF
>TRBV7-9|TRBJ2-7|-
TGTGCCAGCAGCTCGAACAGGGATTACGAGCAGTACTTC
CASSSNRDYEQYF
>TRBV2|TRBJ1-2|-
TGTGCCAGCAGCATTGAGGAGGGAGGCTACACCTTC
CASSIEEGGYTF
>TRBV11-2|TRBJ1-2|-
TGTGCCAGCAGCTTAGTTCCAGATATCTATGGCTACACCTTC
CASSLVPDIYGYTF
>TRBV7-9|TRBJ2-1|-
TGTGCCAGCAGCTTATCCCGGACCAGGGGATTATACAATGAGCAGTTCTTC
CASSLSRTRGLYNEQFF
>TRBV29-1|TRBJ1-2|TRBD1
TGCAGCGTTGGGGACAGGGGTGCTCGCTATGGCTACACCTTC
CSVGDRGARYGYTF
>TRBV5-1|TRBJ1-4|TRBD1
TGCGCCAGCAGCCGAGTAGGGGACAGGGAGGAAAAACTGTTTTTT
CASSRVGDREEKLFF
>TRBV10-3|TRBJ1-2|TRBD1
TGTGCCATCAGTGGACAGGGTTTGGTGAACTATGGCTACACCTTC
CAISGQGLVNYGYTF
>TRBV7-2|TRBJ2-3|-
TGTGCCAGCAGCTTAGCGCGGGATACGCAGTATTTT
CASSLARDTQYF
>TRBV4-3|TRBJ2-2|TRBD2
TGCGCCAGCAGCCAAGATCTACAGCAAGCGGGGGGGGGCACCGGGGAGCTGTTTTTT
CASSQDLQQAGGGTGELFF
>TRBV9|TRBJ1-2|TRBD1
TGTGCCAGCAGCGCGGGGGGGACAGGGGGTGGCTACACCTTC
CASSAGGTGGGYTF
>TRBV2|TRBJ2-1|TRBD2
TGTGCCAGCACGGGGAGGGGAGTCGATGAGCAGTTCTTC
CASTGRGVDEQFF
>TRBV9|TRBJ2-5|-
TGTGCCAGCAGCGCCGCTGGAGGAGCAGGTCGTTTGGAGACCCAGTACTTC
CASSAAGGAGRLETQYF
>TRBV13|TRBJ1-2|-
TGTGCCAGCAGCGGGGGCTGGGACTATGGCTACACCTTC
CASSGGWDYGYTF
>TRBV19|TRBJ1-5|-
TGTGCCAGTGCCTCGGGGGGGGAAAGCAATCAGCCCCAGCATTTT
CASASGGESNQPQHF
>TRBV7-2|TRBJ2-7|-
TGTGCCAGCAGCTTATTTAATTTCTACGAGCAGTACTTC
CASSLFNFYEQYF
>TRBV6-6|TRBJ2-7|-
TGTGCCAGCAGTTACCAGGGACAGACTAGTCCCGAGCAGTACTTC
CASSYQGQTSPEQYF
>TRBV27|TRBJ2-3|-
TGTGCCAGCAGTTCCTCCTGGTGGGCCCACACAGATACGCAGTATTTT
CASSSSWWAHTDTQYF
>TRBV5-1|TRBJ1-3|-
TGCGCCAGCAGCTTGGCCGGCACAGTCTCTGGAAACACCATATATTTT
CASSLAGTVSGNTIYF
>TRBV6-1|TRBJ2-7|TRBD2
TGTGCCAGCAGTTGGGGAGGGACCTCCTACGAGCAGTACTTC
CASSWGGTSYEQYF
>TRBV4-3|TRBJ2-1|TRBD2
TGCGCCAGCAGCCAAGACGTAGGGGTAGCGGGAAGGGATGAGCAGTTCTTC
CASSQDVGVAGRDEQFF
>TRBV5-4|TRBJ1-2|TRBD1
TGTGCCAGCAGCCCACGACAGGGAGACTATGGCTACACCTTC
CASSPRQGDYGYTF
>TRBV7-9|TRBJ2-7|-
TGTGCCAGCAGCATACAGACAAACGAGTACGAGCAGTACTTC
CASSIQTNEYEQYF
>TRBV6-1|TRBJ1-2|-
TGTGCCAGCAGTGAATGGGCACAGGAAGATGGCTACACCTTC
CASSEWAQEDGYTF
>TRBV18|TRBJ2-7|-
TGTGCCAGCTCACCTAGCCCAAAACCCTACGAGCAGTACTTC
CASSPSPKPYEQYF
>TRBV5-1|TRBJ2-7|TRBD1
TGCGCCAGCGAAACCGGGACAGGGAGGTACGAGCAGTACTTC
CASETGTGRYEQYF
>TRBV5-6|TRBJ1-1|TRBD1
TGTGCCAGCAGCTGGTCCCGGACAGGGGGCACTGAAGCTTTCTTT
CASSWSRTGGTEAFF
>TRBV6-1|TRBJ1-2|-
TGTGCCAGCAGTGAACGAGGGGGAGTGAACTATGGCTACACCTTC
CASSERGGVNYGYTF
>TRBV18|TRBJ2-2|TRBD2
TGTGCCAGCTCACCAGGGGGGGCGAACACCGGGGAGCTGTTTTTT
CASSPGGANTGELFF
>TRBV29-1|TRBJ2-5|TRBD2
TGCAGCGTGCGCACCTTCCTAGCGGGGGAGCAGTACTTC
CSVRTFLAGEQYF
>TRBV27|TRBJ1-1|TRBD1
TGTGCCAGCAGTCCCTGGGACAGGGAGAACACTGAAGCTTTCTTT
CASSPWDRENTEAFF
>TRBV5-1|TRBJ1-2|-
TGCGCCAGCAGCTTGGCAGATAACTATGGCTACACCTTC
CASSLADNYGYTF
>TRBV13|TRBJ2-2|TRBD2
TGTGCCAGCAGCTTCCCCCGAAGCGGGAGCCACACCGGGGAGCTGTTTTTT
CASSFPRSGSHTGELFF
>TRBV5-3|TRBJ1-3|-
TGTGCCAGAAGCCCCGGGGATCCCTCCCACTCGTCCTCTGGAAACACCATATATTTT
CARSPGDPSHSSSGNTIYF
>TRBV5-1|TRBJ2-5|TRBD1
TGCGCCAGCAGCAACCGGGACAGGGGGCGCCCACAAGAGACCCAGTACTTC
CASSNRDRGRPQETQYF
>TRBV7-8|TRBJ2-7|-
TGTGCCAGCAGCTTAGGGAAAACTAGCGAGCAGTACTTC
CASSLGKTSEQYF
>TRBV9|TRBJ1-2|TRBD1
TGTGCCAGCAGTGGGACAGGGGGTCGCTACACCTTC
CASSGTGGRYTF
>TRBV11-3|TRBJ2-6|TRBD1
TGTGCCAGCAGCCCCGGGACAGGGTTCTCTGGGGCCAACGTCCTGACTTTC
CASSPGTGFSGANVLTF
>TRBV11-2|TRBJ2-7|-
TGTGCCAGCAGCTTACCGGGGGGCCTCTCCTACGAGCAGTACTTC
CASSLPGGLSYEQYF
>TRBV5-1|TRBJ2-3|TRBD1
TGCGCCAGCAGCCCGGGACAGACACACACAGATACGCAGTATTTT
CASSPGQTHTDTQYF
>TRBV23-1|TRBJ1-5|TRBD1
TGCGCCAGCAGTATAAGGGGGCGAAGGAGCAATCAGCCCCAGCATTTT
CASSIRGRRSNQPQHF
>TRBV10-3|TRBJ1-1|TRBD1
TGTGCCATCAGTGAGTCGATGGGGACAGGCAAAGCTTTCTTT
CAISESMGTGKAFF
>TRBV6-1|TRBJ2-1|-
TGTGCCAGCACCTGGGACAACTACAATGAGCAGTTCTTC
CASTWDNYNEQFF
>TRBV15|TRBJ2-7|TRBD1
TGTGCCACCAGCGACCCCGCCGGGACAGGGGACGAGCAGTACTTC
CATSDPAGTGDEQYF
>TRBV5-1|TRBJ2-2|-
TGCGCCAGCAGCAGGAATGGGGCCACCGGGGAGCTGTTTTTT
CASSRNGATGELFF
>TRBV29-1|TRBJ2-1|TRBD2
TGCAGCGTTGAGACTAGCGGGATCAATGAGCAGTTCTTC
CSVETSGINEQFF